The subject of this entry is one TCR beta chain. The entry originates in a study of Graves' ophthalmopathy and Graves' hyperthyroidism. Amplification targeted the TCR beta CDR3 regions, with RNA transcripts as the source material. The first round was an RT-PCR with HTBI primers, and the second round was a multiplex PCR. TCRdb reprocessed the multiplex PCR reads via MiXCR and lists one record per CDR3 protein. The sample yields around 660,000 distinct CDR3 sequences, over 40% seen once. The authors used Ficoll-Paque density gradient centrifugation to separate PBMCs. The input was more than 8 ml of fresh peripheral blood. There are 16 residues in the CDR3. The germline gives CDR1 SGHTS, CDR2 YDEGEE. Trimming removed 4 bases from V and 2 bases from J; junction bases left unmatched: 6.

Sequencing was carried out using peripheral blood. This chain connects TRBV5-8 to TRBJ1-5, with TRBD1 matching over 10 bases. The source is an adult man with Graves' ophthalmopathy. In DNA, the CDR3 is TGTGCCAGCAGCCCCGGGACAGGGGACGGCAATCAGCCCCAGCATTTT. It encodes CASSPGTGDGNQPQHF.